The 11 T cell receptor beta chains below were found in one sample sequenced in a study of vaccination and CD4 T cells after COVID-19. No cognate antigen is known for these TCRs. Oncomine TCR Beta short-read sequencing was applied to DNA from cultured CD4+ T cells. A single record per CDR3 protein comes from TCRdb applying MiXCR to the PCR reads. The sample comprises 2,500 to 3,500 distinct CDR3 sequences, approximately 75% of which are singletons, and 20% rests with the top ten. Indicated treatment: roughly 10-day PBMC culture with coronavirus spike peptide pools or control peptides (ViraFEST assay). Sequencing used CD4+ T cells from blood, cultured in vitro. The source of these receptors is a human donor who had recovered from COVID-19.

The chain links TRBV5-1 to TRBJ1-2, with D hard to call. The V end was cut by 5 bases, the J end by 2 bases, with 7 bases between. This CDR3 is 12 amino acids long. Germline loops: CDR1 SGHRS, CDR2 YFSETQ. The CDR3 region is CASSQDNYGYTF. The CDR3 DNA is TGCGCCAGCAGTCAGGACAACTATGGCTACACCTTC. The full variable domain, completed using reference TRBV5-1 and TRBJ1-2, is KAGVTQTPRYLIKTRGQQVTLSCSPISGHRSVSWYQQTPGQGLQFLFEYFSETQRNKGNFPGRFSGRQFSNSRSEMNVSTLELGDSALYLCASSQDNYGYTFGSGTRLTVV.

The rearrangement joins TRBV7-2 to TRBJ2-3; TRBD2 aligns across 8 bases. Trimming at V came to 2 bases and at J to 1 base, leaving 8 bases not matched to a gene. This CDR3 comprises 17 residues. The germline gives CDR1 SGHTA, CDR2 FQGNSA. DNA for the CDR3: TGTGCCAGCAGCTTAACGGGGGCGGGGGGACGCACAGATACGCAGTATTTT. Translation gives CASSLTGAGGRTDTQYF.

The chain is built from TRBV2 and TRBJ1-1, with 10 bases lining up with TRBD1. Per the germline V gene, CDR1 is SNHLY and CDR2 is FYNNEI. This CDR3 comprises 15 residues. J gave up 4 bases and V 6 bases, and 8 bases lay outside the gene matches. DNA of the CDR3: TGTGCCAGCAGACCGGGACAGGGGAAAGGCACTGAAGCTTTCTTT. Residues: CASRPGQGKGTEAFF.

The count of this clonotype is one. The genes are TRBV7-2 and TRBJ1-2, with D maybe TRBD1 (6 bases). V was pared by 3 bases and J by 1 base, with 12 bases between. CDR3 length equals 15 residues. Per the germline V gene, CDR1 is SGHTA and CDR2 is FQGNSA. In DNA form, the CDR3 reads TGTGCCAGCAGCTTGAAAGGGGGAGGTAACTATGGCTACACCTTC. Translating it yields CASSLKGGGNYGYTF.

The V gene is TRBV7-8, the J gene TRBJ2-2, with 9 bases lining up with TRBD2. The CDR3 contains 18 residues. Germline V lookup: CDR1 SGHVS, CDR2 FQNEAQ. V lost 7 bases, J lost 4 bases, and 16 bases stayed unmatched. DNA of the CDR3: TGTGCCAGCAAAAGCCGCTCTGGCGGGGGGGGCGTCACCGGGGAGCTGTTTTTT. It encodes CASKSRSGGGGVTGELFF. Full variable domain (outside the CDR3, taken from reference TRBV7-8 and TRBJ2-2): GAGVSQSPRYKVAKRGQDVALRCDPISGHVSLFWYQQALGQGPEFLTYFQNEAQLDKSGLPSDRFFAERPEGSVSTLKIQRTQQEDSAVYLCASKSRSGGGGVTGELFFGEGSRLTVL.

CDR3 in amino acids: CASSPITLRSDTQYF. CDR3 DNA sequence: TGTGCCAGCAGCCCCATCACTCTGCGGTCAGATACGCAGTATTTT. V is TRBV7-9 and J is TRBJ2-3; no firm D call. Trimming removed 5 bases from V and 4 bases from J, with 16 bases in between. This CDR3 has 15 amino acids. Germline V gives CDR1 SEHNR, CDR2 FQNEAQ (reference sequence).

The CDR3 DNA sequence: TGTGCCAGCAGTTACTCCGCAGGGGGAAATGAGCAGTTCTTC. The encoded protein is CASSYSAGGNEQFF. The J gene is TRBJ2-1, the V gene TRBV6-5, with TRBD1 matching over 7 bases. Trimming removed 0 bases from V and 7 bases from J; junction bases left unmatched: 3. Germline-derived CDR1 and CDR2 are MNHEY and SVGAGI. CDR3 size: 14 residues.

This clonotype occurred a few times. Here the CDR3 reads CASIPGVGGTEAFF. DNA for the CDR3: TGTGCCAGCATCCCTGGGGTTGGCGGGACTGAAGCTTTCTTT. The chain links TRBV6-2 or TRBV6-3 to TRBJ1-1, with D unclear. The CDR3 consists of 14 residues. The germline V gene has CDR1 MNHEY and CDR2 SVGEGT. Trimming cost V 7 bases and J 5 bases, with 17 bases left between them.

By share, this clonotype counts as large. This chain connects TRBV7-2 to TRBJ2-7; a weak D match, TRBD1 (6 bases). Trimming took 5 bases from V and 4 from J, leaving 30 bases between them. The CDR3 consists of 19 residues. Germline values: CDR1 SGHTA, CDR2 FQGNSA. The CDR3 coding sequence is TGTGCCAGCAGCCCTCGTAGGGGGTTGGGGCAGCTGAACTTTTACGAGCAGTACTTC. Translation gives CASSPRRGLGQLNFYEQYF.

There are a few counts of this clonotype. The chain employs TRBV5-1 and TRBJ1-1; D unresolved. This CDR3 is built from 15 residues. V was clipped by 2 bases and J by 3 bases, with 14 bases between them. Germline CDR1 SGHRS, CDR2 YFSETQ. The CDR3 nucleotides read TGCGCCAGCAGCTTCTCGGCGTTCAAGGACACTGAAGCTTTCTTT. Residues: CASSFSAFKDTEAFF.

The chain employs TRBV19 and TRBJ1-3; perhaps TRBD1 as D (5 bases). The CDR3 totals 13 residues. Germline V CDR1 and CDR2: LNHDA, SQIVND (reference sequence). The V end was cut by 6 bases, the J end by 2 bases, with 8 bases between. CDR3 residues: CASSGAAGNTIYF. The CDR3 nucleotides read TGTGCCAGTAGCGGGGCAGCTGGAAACACCATATATTTT.